Included here is one TCR beta chain sequence, with context. Its antigen is still unknown. This CDR3 spans 19 amino acids. J lost 0 bases, V lost 6 bases, and 12 bases had no gene match. CDR3 and TCR beta VDJ profiling relied on genomic DNA as the template. TCRdb redid the calling of the reads with MiXCR, one entry per CDR3 protein. The sample holds roughly 200,000 distinct CDR3 sequences, roughly 57% seen once. The sample is drawn from a study of CD8+CD57+ T cells in acquired aplastic anemia. Study details: Sorted cells (CD4+ and CD8+) yielded DNA amounts that averaged around 3.5 ug.

General study points: Patient and control CD8+ Simpson's diversity was not significantly different.

This clonotype originated in a human donor in good health. The chain employs TRBV12-3 or TRBV12-4 and TRBJ2-6; TRBD1 agrees at 9 bases. Sequenced input: sorted CD4+, CD8+, or CD8+CD57+ T cells (not recorded which) from PBMCs. The CDR3 DNA reads as TGTGCCAGCAGCCTAATGCGGACAGGGGCAAACTCTGGGGCCAACGTCCTGACTTTC. This encodes CASSLMRTGANSGANVLTF.